A single T cell receptor (beta chain) is shown here with its context. The antigen remains unidentified. This specimen comes from a study of CXCR3-negative and CXCR3-positive naive CD8 T cells. Turning to the study itself: Roughly 1.5 +/- 0.3 million TRB reads came from each library, giving about 140 million in total. Study results and caveats: Fresh PBMCs served for most assays, and CXCR3 expression fell partially after cryopreservation. Whereas both naive subsets had comparably high diversity, memory CD8+ cells had much lower diversity.

Germline assignment: CDR1 SGHDT and CDR2 YYEEEE. This CDR3 has 15 residues. Each TRB cDNA library was prepared by 5' RACE (with UMI labels). TCRdb derives one entry per CDR3 protein from the 5' RACE reads, leaving out DNA. The sample has tens of thousands of distinct CDR3 sequences. Every individual CD8+ T cell subset underwent sorting in triplicate at about 300,000 cells apiece. This TCR derives from a human donor in good health. Some clones in this sample may be carry-over from other donors' samples. V and J are TRBV5-6 and TRBJ2-7; the TCRdb call, TRBD2, lacks DNA for checking. The sequenced material came from memory CD8+ T cells from blood. The CDR3 here is CASSLVGTVSGEQYF.